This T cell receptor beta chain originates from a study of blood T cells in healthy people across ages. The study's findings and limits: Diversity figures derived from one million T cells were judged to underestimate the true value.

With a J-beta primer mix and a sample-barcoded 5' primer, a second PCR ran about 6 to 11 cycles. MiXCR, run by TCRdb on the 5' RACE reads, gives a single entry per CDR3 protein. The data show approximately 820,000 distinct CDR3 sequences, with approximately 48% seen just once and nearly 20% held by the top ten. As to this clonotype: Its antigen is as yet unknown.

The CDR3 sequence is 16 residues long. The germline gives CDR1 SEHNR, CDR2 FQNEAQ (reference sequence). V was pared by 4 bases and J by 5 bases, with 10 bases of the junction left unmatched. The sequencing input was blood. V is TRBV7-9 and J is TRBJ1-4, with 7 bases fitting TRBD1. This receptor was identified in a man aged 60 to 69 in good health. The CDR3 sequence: CASSSGQSAYNEKLFF. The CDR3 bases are TGTGCCAGCAGCTCGGGACAGTCGGCCTACAATGAAAAACTGTTTTTT.